Following are 9 T cell receptor beta chains from one sample sequenced in a study of T cell changes during pregnancy in multiple sclerosis. Generated by immunoSEQ multiplex PCR, the TCRdb table keeps only in-frame clones and is missing some. The table has roughly 100,000 clones, about nine tenths seen once. Here the sequenced sample was peripheral blood, taken after pregnancy. These receptors were taken from a female donor with multiple sclerosis, enrolled in a pregnancy study.

The genes are TRBV28 and TRBJ2-5, with 8 bases identical to TRBD1. Germline CDR1 is MDHEN and CDR2 is SYDVKM. The CDR3 loop spans 14 amino acids. The ends lost 1 base at V and 4 bases at J; junction bases unmatched: 2. The CDR3 spells CASSLFGQGETQYF. In DNA form, the CDR3 reads TGTGCCAGCAGTTTATTTGGACAGGGAGAGACCCAGTACTTC.

The chain joins TRBV5-5 to TRBJ2-7, with D tentatively TRBD1 (5 bases). CDR1 and CDR2 from the germline V gene are SGHKS and YYEKEE (reference sequence). The CDR3 is made up of 14 amino acids. The ends were cut back, 4 bases at V and 6 bases at J, with 17 bases in the middle. CDR3 DNA: TGTGCCAGCAGCCTCAACGGGCAGGGTGGCGAGCAGTACTTC. It translates to CASSLNGQGGEQYF.

A note on this clone: One junction end does not reproduce the germline sequence, and a read error may be involved. This chain uses TRBV28 with TRBJ2-6; 7 nucleotides align to TRBD1. From germline, CDR1 is MDHEN and CDR2 SYDVKM. This CDR3 is built from 13 residues. The CDR3 DNA is TGTGCCAGCAGTTTCCAGGGGGTCAACGTCCTGACTTTC. Translating it yields CASSFQGVNVLTF.

The V gene is TRBV30, the J gene TRBJ2-3, with a tentative D call TRBD1 (6 bases). The CDR3 has 12 residues. Trimming pared 3 bases from V and 4 bases from J, leaving 8 bases between. CDR1 GTSNPN and CDR2 SVGIG come from the germline V gene (reference sequence). The CDR3 sequence: CAWRQGSDTQYF. The DNA of the CDR3 is TGTGCCTGGAGGCAGGGGTCAGATACGCAGTATTTT. Combining the CDR3 with reference TRBV30 and TRBJ2-3 gives the whole variable domain SQTIHQWPATLVQPVGSPLSLECTVEGTSNPNLYWYRQAAGRGLQLLFYSVGIGQISSEVPQNLSASRPQDRQFILSSKKLLLSDSGFYLCAWRQGSDTQYFGPGTRLTVL.

This rearrangement joins TRBV18 to TRBJ2-1; TRBD2 matches at 8 bases. Germline V lookup: CDR1 KGHSH, CDR2 LQKENI. CDR3 length: 16 amino acids. Trimming cost V 6 bases and J 7 bases; bases outside gene matches: 14. CDR3 nucleotide sequence: TGTGCCAGCTCTCCCAAAGGAGGCGCGGGGGGTAATGAGCAGTTCTTC. Amino acid sequence: CASSPKGGAGGNEQFF. The whole variable domain, remainder taken from reference TRBV18 and TRBJ2-1, is NAGVMQNPRHLVRRRGQEARLRCSPMKGHSHVYWYRQLPEEGLKFMVYLQKENIIDESGMPKERFSAEFPKEGPSILRIQQVVRGDSAAYFCASSPKGGAGGNEQFFGPGTRLTVL.

V usage is TRBV10-2 and J usage is TRBJ1-1; a weak D match, TRBD1 (6 bases). With 7 bases removed from V and 2 bases from J, the gap between germline ends came to 11 bases. This CDR3 has 13 amino acids. Germline V gene lookup returns CDR1 WSHSY and CDR2 SAAADI. CDR3: CASKTGFNTEAFF. Written as DNA, the CDR3 is TGCGCCAGCAAAACAGGGTTTAACACTGAAGCTTTCTTT.

This clone was seen just once. This chain joins TRBV6-4 and TRBJ1-3; the D gene is possibly TRBD1 (6 bases). The germline V gene has CDR1 MRHNA and CDR2 SNTAGT. CDR3 length equals 16 residues. Trimming took 7 bases from V and 2 from J, leaving 18 bases between them. The CDR3: CASKRDTQKAGNTIYF. CDR3 sequence (DNA): TGTGCCAGCAAACGGGACACCCAGAAGGCTGGAAACACCATATATTTT.

The CDR3 here is CAWSPNDPGGTEAFF. In DNA, the CDR3 is TGTGCCTGGAGCCCGAATGACCCCGGAGGCACTGAAGCTTTCTTT. V and J are TRBV30 and TRBJ1-1; D ambiguous. CDR1 is GTSNPN and CDR2 is SVGIG in the germline V gene (reference sequence). V shed 3 bases and J shed 4 bases, with 18 bases lying between them. The CDR3 contains 15 residues.

This clone was observed once. The rearrangement joins TRBV10-2 to TRBJ2-3; 9 bases map to TRBD2. The CDR3 totals 17 residues. V was clipped by 6 bases and J by 4 bases; unmatched bases: 14. CDR1 and CDR2 from the germline V gene are WSHSY and SAAADI. CDR3 in amino acids: CASSRSVLAGAADTQYF. The DNA of the CDR3 is TGCGCCAGCAGCCGCAGTGTCTTAGCGGGAGCGGCAGATACGCAGTATTTT.